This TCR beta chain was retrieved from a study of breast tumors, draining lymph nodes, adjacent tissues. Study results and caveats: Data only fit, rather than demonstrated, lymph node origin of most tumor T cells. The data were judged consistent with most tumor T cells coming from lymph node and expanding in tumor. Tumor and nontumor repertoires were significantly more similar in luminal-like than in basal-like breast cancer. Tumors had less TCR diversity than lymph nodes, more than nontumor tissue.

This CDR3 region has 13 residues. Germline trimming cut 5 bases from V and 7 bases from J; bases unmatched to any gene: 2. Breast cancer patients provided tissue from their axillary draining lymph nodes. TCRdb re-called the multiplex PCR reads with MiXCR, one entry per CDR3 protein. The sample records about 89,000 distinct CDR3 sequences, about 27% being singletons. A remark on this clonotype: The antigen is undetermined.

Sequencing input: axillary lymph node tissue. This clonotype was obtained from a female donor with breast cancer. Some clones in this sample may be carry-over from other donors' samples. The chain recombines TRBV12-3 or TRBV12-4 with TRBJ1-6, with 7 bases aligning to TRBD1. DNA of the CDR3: TGTGCCAGCAGTCTACAGGGGAATTCACCCCTCCACTTT. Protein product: CASSLQGNSPLHF.